Shown below are 21 T cell receptor beta chains from a single sample sequenced in a study of beta chain features in type 1 diabetes. Findings and limits, study-wide: Shorter TCRB CDR3s, moderately but significantly so, marked every one of the four CD4+ subsets in Type 1 diabetes patients.

cDNA synthesis used the whole RNA isolate, giving expressed TCRB sequences. Only in-frame clones appear in the TCRdb table, and some are missing; sequencing was by immunoSEQ multiplex PCR. The data contain hundreds of thousands of clones, around 15% of them singletons. Their recognized antigens are unknown. The sample was naive CD4+ T cells from blood. The receptors come from a man younger than 30 with type 1 diabetes.

The chain employs TRBV5-4 and TRBJ2-5, with 9 bases lining up with TRBD2. CDR1 is SGHNT and CDR2 is YYREEE in the germline V gene (reference sequence). V was clipped by 0 bases and J by 5 bases; unmatched bases: 2. This CDR3 region has 14 residues. This chain's CDR3 is CASSLGTSVETQYF. The CDR3 nucleotides read TGTGCCAGCAGCTTGGGGACTAGCGTGGAGACCCAGTACTTC.

This clone was detected a few times. The rearrangement uses TRBV6-1 and TRBJ2-3; D might be TRBD1 (5 bases). Trimming removed 5 bases at V and 0 bases at J, with 9 bases between. The germline V gene encodes CDR1 MNHNS and CDR2 SASEGT. CDR3 length: 14 amino acids. The CDR3 here is CASSRTPSTDTQYF. The CDR3 DNA sequence: TGTGCCAGCAGTCGGACACCTAGCACAGATACGCAGTATTTT.

The CDR3 reads CAWSKTGGWTYNEQFF. In DNA, the CDR3 is TGTGCCTGGAGTAAAACAGGGGGATGGACCTACAATGAGCAGTTCTTC. The V gene is TRBV30, the J gene TRBJ2-1, with 8 bases identical to TRBD1. The CDR3 loop spans 16 amino acids. Germline CDR1 and CDR2: GTSNPN and SVGIG (reference sequence). V shed 2 bases and J 2 bases; nucleotides not matched to a gene: 8.

There are a few counts of this clone. CDR3 residues: CASSEMGLAGGKQFF. DNA of the CDR3: TGTGCCAGCAGTGAAATGGGACTAGCGGGGGGTAAGCAGTTCTTC. The chain has TRBV2 and TRBJ2-1; 15 bases match TRBD2. Germline V gene sequence: CDR1 SNHLY, CDR2 FYNNEI. Trimming removed 2 bases from V and 11 bases from J; junction bases left unmatched: 4. The CDR3 is 15 amino acids.

The sample holds a few counts of this clone. The chain carries TRBV7-9 and TRBJ2-5, with no clear D. Germline values: CDR1 SEHNR, CDR2 FQNEAQ (reference sequence). V was clipped by 4 bases and J by 5 bases, with 11 bases between them. This CDR3 spans 13 amino acids. The CDR3 DNA sequence: TGTGCCAGCAGCTCCCTGGATCCGGAGACCCAGTACTTC. It is translated as CASSSLDPETQYF.

This clone was counted between two and nine times. The CDR3 spells CSVSDNYEQYF. The CDR3 bases are TGCAGCGTTTCAGACAACTACGAGCAGTACTTC. J is TRBJ2-7 and V is TRBV29-1; no definite D call. This CDR3 is 11 amino acids long. Per germline, CDR1 SQVTM and CDR2 ANQGSEA. V gave up 5 bases and J gave up 3 bases, with 8 bases separating them.

This clone occurred a few times. The rearrangement joins TRBV30 to TRBJ1-2; D is unclear. The CDR3 is 12 amino acids. Trimming left V 2 bases short and J 5 bases short, with 9 bases between. Germline lookup yields CDR1 GTSNPN and CDR2 SVGIG (reference sequence). The CDR3 DNA reads as TGTGCCTGGAGTAGGGCTACGTATGGCTACACCTTC. Translating it yields CAWSRATYGYTF.

The chain combines TRBV28 with TRBJ2-3; D gene unclear. Germline CDR1 reads MDHEN; CDR2 reads SYDVKM. Trimming took 3 bases from V and 6 from J, leaving 7 bases between them. The CDR3 is 12 residues long. The CDR3 loop is CASSFLSDTQYF. The DNA for the CDR3 is TGTGCCAGCAGTTTCCTCTCGGATACGCAGTATTTT. The variable domain in full, with the rest retrieved from reference TRBV28 and TRBJ2-3, is DVKVTQSSRYLVKRTGEKVFLECVQDMDHENMFWYRQDPGLGLRLIYFSYDVKMKEKGDIPEGYSVSREKKERFSLILESASTNQTSMYLCASSFLSDTQYFGPGTRLTVL.

The sample holds a few counts of this clone. The V call is TRBV14, the J call TRBJ1-4; D remains ambiguous. Germline loops: CDR1 SGHDN, CDR2 FVKESK. This CDR3 contains 12 residues. Trimming removed 1 base at V and 7 bases at J, with 4 bases between. DNA of the CDR3: TGTGCCAGCAGCCAAGGAGGTGAAAAACTGTTTTTT. It translates to CASSQGGEKLFF.

This clone has a handful of counts. The chain couples TRBV6-5 to TRBJ2-1; D is undetermined. The V and J ends lost 0 bases and 15 bases respectively, with 9 bases between them. CDR1 MNHEY and CDR2 SVGAGI come from the germline V gene. The CDR3 extends over 11 amino acids. The chain's CDR3 is CASSYSGVVFF. As DNA, the CDR3 is TGTGCCAGCAGTTACTCGGGCGTAGTGTTCTTC.

This chain uses TRBV6-5 with TRBJ2-1; no definite D call. The CDR3 contains 13 residues. Germline-derived CDR1 and CDR2 are MNHEY and SVGAGI. V was pared by 4 bases and J by 6 bases, with 10 bases between. CDR3 bases: TGTGCCAGCAGTTCGGCCCTCGGCAATGAGCAGTTCTTC. It codes for CASSSALGNEQFF.

This clone has more than one count but fewer than ten. The rearrangement joins TRBV30 to TRBJ1-5, with D perhaps matching TRBD1 (5 bases). The CDR3 is 14 residues long. CDR1 GTSNPN and CDR2 SVGIG come from the germline V gene (reference sequence). V shed 5 bases and J shed 1 base, with 12 bases lying between them. CDR3 sequence reads: CAWGAKGSNQPQHF. The CDR3 DNA is TGTGCCTGGGGAGCCAAGGGGAGCAATCAGCCCCAGCATTTT.

This clone was recorded a few times. V usage is TRBV5-6 and J usage is TRBJ1-4, with no clear D. CDR1 is SGHDT, CDR2 YYEEEE, per germline. The CDR3 runs to 14 residues. The V end was cut by 4 bases, the J end by 1 base, with 8 bases between. CDR3 sequence: CASSRTGTNEKLFF. CDR3 in DNA: TGTGCCAGCAGCCGGACGGGAACTAATGAAAAACTGTTTTTT.

This clone has a handful of counts. The chain recombines TRBV13 with TRBJ1-2, with D unclear. CDR3 length: 15 residues. From germline, CDR1 is PRHDT and CDR2 FYEKMQ (reference sequence). Trimming shortened V by 2 bases and J by 4 bases, and 14 bases separated the two germline ends. Written as DNA, the CDR3 is TGTGCCAGCAGCTTAAAGGTTGGCGTCGGCTATGGCTACACCTTC. Its protein product is CASSLKVGVGYGYTF.

The chain combines TRBV15 with TRBJ1-1; the D gene is possibly TRBD1 (5 bases). Per germline, CDR1 LNHNV and CDR2 YYDKDF (reference sequence). Trimming pared 0 bases from V and 0 bases from J, leaving 20 bases between. This CDR3 has 19 amino acids. The DNA for the CDR3 is TGTGCCACCAGCAGAGAGTCCAGGGCGTCTTTCAATTTGAACACTGAAGCTTTCTTT. Its protein product is CATSRESRASFNLNTEAFF.

The chain links TRBV29-1 to TRBJ2-1, with 9 bases identical to TRBD1. Trimming at V came to 8 bases and at J to 1 base, leaving 6 bases not matched to a gene. This CDR3 has 14 amino acids. Germline CDR1 reads SQVTM; CDR2 reads ANQGSEA. CDR3 protein: CSIRDRESYNEQFF. The CDR3 DNA is TGCAGCATTAGGGACAGGGAATCCTACAATGAGCAGTTCTTC.

This clone has more than one count but fewer than ten. V and J are TRBV7-6 and TRBJ2-5, with 8 bases matching TRBD2. The J call may be mistaken, given a closer DNA end match to TRBJ2-7. The CDR3 is 14 amino acids. The V gene's germline CDR1 is SGHVS and CDR2 FNYEAQ. CDR3 DNA: TGTGCCAGCAGCCCAGGACTAGCAGTCGGCGAGCAGTACTTC. Residues: CASSPGLAVGEQYF.

This clone was picked up a small number of times. This sequence joins TRBV11-2 and TRBJ1-1; D might be TRBD1 (6 bases). The CDR3 contains 15 residues. The germline CDR1 and CDR2 sequences are SGHAT and FQNNGV. V lost 5 bases, J lost 0 bases, and 13 bases lay in between. Written as DNA, the CDR3 is TGTGCCAGCAGCGCGAAGGACAGCATGAACACTGAAGCTTTCTTT. Translating it yields CASSAKDSMNTEAFF.

This clone was recorded a few times. The chain has TRBV7-9 and TRBJ2-7, with TRBD1 identical over 7 bases. V lost 8 bases to trimming and J lost 6 bases; unmatched junction nucleotides: 10. Germline-derived CDR1 and CDR2 are SEHNR and FQNEAQ (reference sequence). The length of the CDR3 is 13 residues. CDR3 in amino acids: CASSRTGGFEQYF. The CDR3 bases are TGTGCCAGCTCCCGGACAGGAGGATTCGAGCAGTACTTC.

This clone was detected only a few times. This chain links TRBV7-3 with TRBJ2-1, with 8 bases that match TRBD2. Germline loops: CDR1 SGHTA, CDR2 FQGTGA. This CDR3 region has 17 residues. V was pared by 2 bases and J by 0 bases, with 6 bases of the junction left unmatched. In DNA form, the CDR3 reads TGTGCCAGCAGCTTACTCCCCGGGACTAGCTCCTACAATGAGCAGTTCTTC. Translating gives CASSLLPGTSSYNEQFF.

The V call is TRBV13, the J call TRBJ2-1, with D perhaps matching TRBD2 (5 bases). The CDR3 runs to 14 residues. Trimming took off 2 bases at V and 7 bases at J, with 12 bases between the two ends. Germline lookup yields CDR1 PRHDT and CDR2 FYEKMQ (reference sequence). This CDR3 reads CASSLTRTLNEQFF. In nucleotides, the CDR3 is TGTGCCAGCAGCTTAACTCGGACTTTGAATGAGCAGTTCTTC.